One sample yielded the 31 T cell receptor beta chains listed below, sequenced in a study of radiotherapy plus CTLA-4 blockade in lung cancer. Repertoires were generated with immunoSEQ multiplex PCR, while TCRdb's copy carries only in-frame clones and drops some. The sample yields about 14,000 clones, about 71% seen once. The material sequenced was peripheral blood, taken from a patient treated with radiotherapy plus ipilimumab. The receptors here all came from a human donor with non-small cell lung cancer whose response to radiotherapy plus ipilimumab could not be evaluated.

The genes are TRBV5-4 and TRBJ2-2, with 7 bases identical to TRBD2. The germline CDR1 and CDR2 sequences are SGHNT and YYREEE (reference sequence). The CDR3 spans 16 residues. V dropped 3 bases and J dropped 0; count of bases not matched to a gene: 5. CDR3 coding DNA: TGTGCCAGCAGCTCAGGGACTAACCCGAACACCGGGGAGCTGTTTTTT. This gives the protein CASSSGTNPNTGELFF.

In this sample, this clone turned up a few times. The genes are TRBV6-5 and TRBJ1-1; perhaps TRBD1 as D (6 bases). V gave up 0 bases and J gave up 4 bases, with 12 bases separating them. CDR1 and CDR2 from the germline V gene are MNHEY and SVGAGI. The CDR3 has 15 residues. As DNA, the CDR3 is TGTGCCAGCAGTTACTCGAACAAGGGGGTCACTGAAGCTTTCTTT. This sequence encodes CASSYSNKGVTEAFF.

The chain recombines TRBV5-6 with TRBJ1-4; TRBD1 matches 7 bases. The germline V gene encodes CDR1 SGHDT and CDR2 YYEEEE. Trimming removed 4 bases from V and 5 bases from J; junction bases left unmatched: 8. This CDR3 comprises 15 residues. The CDR3 reads CASSTPGTENEKLFF. The CDR3 DNA is TGTGCCAGCAGCACACCCGGGACAGAGAATGAAAAACTGTTTTTT.

The chain carries TRBV27 and TRBJ1-1; D call uncertain. The CDR3 totals 12 residues. In germline, CDR1 is MNHEY, CDR2 SMNVEV (reference sequence). The V end lost 5 bases, the J end lost 6 bases, and 10 bases lay between the germline ends. For the CDR3, the DNA is TGTGCCAGCAGTAAATTCGGTGCTGAAGCTTTCTTT. It encodes CASSKFGAEAFF.

The V gene is TRBV5-8, the J gene TRBJ1-6; TRBD1 agrees at 9 bases. J lost 4 bases, V lost 1 base, and 9 bases had no gene match. Germline lookup yields CDR1 SGHTS and CDR2 YDEGEE. The CDR3 is 18 residues long. In DNA, the CDR3 is TGTGCCAGCAGCTTGTTACCTCCCGGGACAGGGTATAATTCACCCCTCCACTTT. It specifies CASSLLPPGTGYNSPLHF.

This chain joins TRBV5-6 and TRBJ2-7, with a weak D call TRBD1 (8 bases). The CDR3 extends over 13 amino acids. CDR1 and CDR2 from the germline V gene are SGHDT and YYEEEE. V shed 4 bases and J shed 7 bases, with 15 bases lying between them. CDR3 DNA: TGTGCCAGCAGCAGGGACAGGACTAGTGAGCAGTACTTC. It is translated as CASSRDRTSEQYF.

This clone was recorded only once. This chain joins TRBV10-2 and TRBJ1-2; D remains unclear. Between the trimmed V and J ends, which lost 7 bases and 3 bases, there was a span of 9 bases. CDR1 is WSHSY, CDR2 SAAADI, per germline. This CDR3 spans 12 amino acids. The CDR3: CASKPADYGYTF. Written as DNA, the CDR3 is TGCGCCAGCAAACCCGCGGACTATGGCTACACCTTC.

By its share, this clone is medium-sized. This rearrangement joins TRBV29-1 to TRBJ1-1; D call uncertain. CDR1 is SQVTM and CDR2 is ANQGSEA in the germline V gene. The V gene lost 4 bases and the J gene lost 3 bases, with 9 bases spanning the gap. The length of the CDR3 is 12 residues. The CDR3 protein is CSVGAEHTEAFF. DNA for the CDR3: TGCAGCGTTGGGGCTGAACACACTGAAGCTTTCTTT.

The V call is TRBV7-9, the J call TRBJ2-2, with 12 bases identical to TRBD2. The CDR3 totals 18 residues. After removal of 5 bases from V and 4 bases from J, the junction contained 11 bases not matched to a gene. Germline CDR1 reads SEHNR; CDR2 reads FQNEAQ (reference sequence). CDR3 bases: TGTGCCAGCAGCGGTTCTCTAGCGGGGGGGCCGGGCACCGGGGAGCTGTTTTTT. Translating gives CASSGSLAGGPGTGELFF.

The chain joins TRBV6-1 to TRBJ2-6; D is unclear. V lost 3 bases to trimming and J lost 0 bases, with 6 bases between them. Germline V CDR1 and CDR2: MNHNS, SASEGT. This CDR3 has 15 amino acids. CDR3 sequence reads: CASSDRSSGANVLTF. CDR3 nucleotide sequence: TGTGCCAGCAGTGATCGGAGCTCTGGGGCCAACGTCCTGACTTTC.

This chain links TRBV5-1 with TRBJ1-1, with no clear D. Germline CDR1 and CDR2: SGHRS and YFSETQ. The CDR3 has 14 amino acids. V dropped 6 bases and J dropped 3 bases, with 15 bases sitting between them. In DNA form, the CDR3 reads TGCGCCAGCAACTCCTTGAGCGCGGACACTGAAGCTTTCTTT. Translation gives CASNSLSADTEAFF.

This clone was observed a single time. The chain joins TRBV4-3 to TRBJ2-3; 8 bases are shared with TRBD1. In germline, CDR1 is LGHNA, CDR2 YSLEER. J was trimmed by 7 bases and V by 0 bases; bases with no gene match: 9. The CDR3 consists of 16 residues. CDR3 loop: CASSQEWAGGKNTQYF. The CDR3, as DNA: TGCGCCAGCAGCCAAGAGTGGGCAGGGGGCAAAAATACGCAGTATTTT.

The chain combines TRBV5-1 with TRBJ1-1; 7 bases map to TRBD1. The J segment lost 3 bases and the V segment lost 4 bases, leaving 6 bases of the junction unmatched. This CDR3 has 14 residues. Germline CDR1 and CDR2: SGHRS and YFSETQ. In nucleotides, the CDR3 is TGCGCCAGCAGCCTGACAGGGTCGGACACTGAAGCTTTCTTT. Amino acids: CASSLTGSDTEAFF.

The CDR3 here is CASSPGQPLNTEAFF. DNA of the CDR3: TGCGCCAGCAGCCCGGGACAGCCTTTGAACACTGAAGCTTTCTTT. The rearrangement joins TRBV5-1 to TRBJ1-1, with 7 bases matching TRBD1. V trimming: 4 bases; J trimming: 0 bases; junction bases outside the gene matches: 6. The germline V gene has CDR1 SGHRS and CDR2 YFSETQ. The CDR3 runs 15 residues.

V gene TRBV14 combines with J gene TRBJ2-7; D not certain. The CDR3 has 13 amino acids. Germline V CDR1 and CDR2: SGHDN, FVKESK. Between the trimmed V and J ends, which lost 0 bases and 4 bases, there was a span of 7 bases. The CDR3 spells CASSQDHGYEQYF. In DNA, the CDR3 is TGTGCCAGCAGCCAAGATCACGGGTACGAGCAGTACTTC. The variable domain in full, completed from reference TRBV14 and TRBJ2-7, reads EAGVTQFPSHSVIEKGQTVTLRCDPISGHDNLYWYRRVMGKEIKFLLHFVKESKQDESGMPNNRFLAERTGGTYSTLKVQPAELEDSGVYFCASSQDHGYEQYFGPGTRLTVT.

This clone was picked up a small number of times. V usage is TRBV5-1 and J usage is TRBJ1-1, with D perhaps matching TRBD1 (5 bases). Germline assignment: CDR1 SGHRS and CDR2 YFSETQ. V was clipped by 4 bases and J by 1 base, with 11 bases between them. This CDR3 spans 14 amino acids. The CDR3 reads CASSASTANTEAFF. The CDR3 DNA reads TGCGCCAGCAGCGCTTCGACAGCGAACACTGAAGCTTTCTTT.

V usage is TRBV19 and J usage is TRBJ2-6; no reliable D call. The CDR3 covers 16 residues. Germline loops: CDR1 LNHDA, CDR2 SQIVND (reference sequence). V was trimmed by 1 base and J by 0 bases, leaving 7 bases between them. The CDR3: CASSIGQISGANVLTF. Here the CDR3 DNA reads TGTGCCAGTAGTATAGGGCAGATCTCTGGGGCCAACGTCCTGACTTTC.

The genes are TRBV7-9 and TRBJ2-5; TRBD1 agrees at 8 bases. The germline V gene has CDR1 SEHNR and CDR2 FQNEAQ (reference sequence). This CDR3 contains 14 residues. The V and J ends lost 4 bases and 1 base, in that order; junction bases with no gene match: 2. As DNA, the CDR3 is TGTGCCAGCAGCTCAACAGGGGGCCAAGAGACCCAGTACTTC. Translated: CASSSTGGQETQYF.

CDR3 amino acids: CASSGDSNNEQFF. In DNA, the CDR3 is TGTGCCAGCAGCGGGGACTCTAACAATGAGCAGTTCTTC. The chain is built from TRBV6-4 and TRBJ2-1, with TRBD2 as a possible D gene (6 bases). CDR1 is MRHNA, CDR2 SNTAGT, per germline. V was shortened by 6 bases and J by 5 bases, with 11 bases between the two germline ends. The CDR3 has 13 residues.

In its sample, this clone was seen a few times. The chain recombines TRBV4-1 with TRBJ2-2; no clear D gene. Looked up from germline, CDR1 is MGHRA and CDR2 is YSYEKL. This CDR3 comprises 11 residues. V lost 6 bases, J lost 4 bases, and 3 bases lay in between. The CDR3 DNA sequence: TGCGCCAGCAGTCTCACCGGGGAGCTGTTTTTT. The encoded protein is CASSLTGELFF.

V gene TRBV6-5 combines with J gene TRBJ1-4; TRBD1 aligns across 10 bases. Trimming at V came to 1 base and at J to 4 bases, leaving 3 bases not matched to a gene. Germline V gives CDR1 MNHEY, CDR2 SVGAGI. The CDR3 covers 16 residues. The CDR3 DNA reads TGTGCCAGCAGTTACTTCTGGGACAGGGGTAATGAAAAACTGTTTTTT. Amino acid sequence: CASSYFWDRGNEKLFF.

The chain combines TRBV5-1 with TRBJ1-2; D gene ambiguous. The CDR3 sequence is 15 residues long. Germline V gene lookup returns CDR1 SGHRS and CDR2 YFSETQ. V was trimmed by 0 bases and J by 8 bases, leaving 17 bases between them. Here the CDR3 reads CASSLDSAGSSGYTF. The CDR3 DNA follows: TGCGCCAGCAGCTTGGACTCCGCAGGTTCCTCCGGCTACACCTTC.

This clone was counted between two and nine times. The chain employs TRBV2 and TRBJ1-6; tentative D call: TRBD1 (5 bases). V was clipped by 7 bases and J by 2 bases, with 12 bases between them. The CDR3 extends over 15 amino acids. Germline V CDR1 and CDR2: SNHLY, FYNNEI. The CDR3 is CASTPQAPYNSPLHF. DNA of the CDR3: TGTGCCAGCACCCCACAGGCTCCCTATAATTCACCCCTCCACTTT.

This rearrangement joins TRBV4-1 to TRBJ1-6, with unresolved D. Germline V CDR1 and CDR2: MGHRA, YSYEKL. The CDR3 spans 15 residues. V was clipped by 1 base and J by 5 bases, with 9 bases between them. DNA for the CDR3: TGCGCCAGCAGCCAAGCCCGGTTCGATAATTCACCCCTCCACTTT. It encodes CASSQARFDNSPLHF.

This rearrangement joins TRBV29-1 to TRBJ2-4; weak D call: TRBD1 (6 bases). The CDR3 is 13 amino acids. V was pared by 5 bases and J by 1 base, with 9 bases between. Germline CDR1 is SQVTM and CDR2 is ANQGSEA. The CDR3 coding sequence is TGCAGCGTTCTTCAGGGGGCCAAAAACATTCAGTACTTC. Its translation: CSVLQGAKNIQYF.

The chain carries TRBV2 and TRBJ1-2; possibly TRBD1 for D (6 bases). The CDR3 spans 15 residues. V gave up 6 bases and J gave up 4 bases, with 18 bases separating them. Germline V CDR1 and CDR2: SNHLY, FYNNEI. The CDR3 sequence: CASRIIRTELYGYTF. CDR3 in DNA: TGTGCCAGCAGAATAATTAGGACAGAGCTCTATGGCTACACCTTC.

The chain recombines TRBV30 with TRBJ2-2; maybe TRBD1 (5 bases). The CDR3 spans 13 residues. Per germline, CDR1 GTSNPN and CDR2 SVGIG (reference sequence). Trimming took off 2 bases at V and 7 bases at J, with 11 bases between the two ends. The CDR3 bases are TGTGCCTGGAGTCCTCAAGGGGTCGGGGAGCTGTTTTTT. Its translation: CAWSPQGVGELFF.

This clone has only a few counts. This sequence joins TRBV7-2 and TRBJ1-5; TRBD1 aligns across 9 bases. The CDR3 totals 15 residues. Germline lookup yields CDR1 SGHTA and CDR2 FQGNSA. Trimming removed 6 bases from V and 2 bases from J; junction bases left unmatched: 5. CDR3 DNA sequence: TGTGCCAGCAGTACAGGGGGCGGTGGCAATCAGCCCCAGCATTTT. Its protein product is CASSTGGGGNQPQHF.

V usage is TRBV2 and J usage is TRBJ2-2, with D maybe TRBD1 (6 bases). The CDR3 totals 15 residues. Germline V gene lookup returns CDR1 SNHLY and CDR2 FYNNEI. The ends were cut back, 4 bases at V and 4 bases at J, with 13 bases in the middle. The CDR3 DNA follows: TGTGCCAGCAGTGTTGGGGGCCGGAGCACCGGGGAGCTGTTTTTT. Protein sequence: CASSVGGRSTGELFF. Combining the CDR3 with reference TRBV2 and TRBJ2-2 gives the whole variable domain EPEVTQTPSHQVTQMGQEVILRCVPISNHLYFYWYRQILGQKVEFLVSFYNNEISEKSEIFDDQFSVERPDGSNFTLKIRSTKLEDSAMYFCASSVGGRSTGELFFGEGSRLTVL.

The chain couples TRBV10-1 to TRBJ2-1; 9 nucleotides agree with TRBD1. CDR3 length equals 13 residues. Per the germline V gene, CDR1 is WNHNN and CDR2 is SYGVQD (reference sequence). The junction had 4 bases not matched to a gene; V was cut back by 6 bases and J by 7 bases. CDR3 DNA: TGCGCCAGCAGCGGACAGGGGATGAATGAGCAGTTCTTC. Translation: CASSGQGMNEQFF.

This clone was observed a single time. V is TRBV7-9 and J is TRBJ2-1, with TRBD2 matching 13 bases. There are 16 residues in the CDR3. With 5 bases clipped from V and 6 bases from J, the junction kept 7 bases outside the gene matches. Germline V lookup: CDR1 SEHNR, CDR2 FQNEAQ (reference sequence). The chain's CDR3 is CASSRRGTSGVNEQFF. The CDR3 bases are TGTGCCAGCAGCCGACGGGGGACTAGCGGGGTCAATGAGCAGTTCTTC.